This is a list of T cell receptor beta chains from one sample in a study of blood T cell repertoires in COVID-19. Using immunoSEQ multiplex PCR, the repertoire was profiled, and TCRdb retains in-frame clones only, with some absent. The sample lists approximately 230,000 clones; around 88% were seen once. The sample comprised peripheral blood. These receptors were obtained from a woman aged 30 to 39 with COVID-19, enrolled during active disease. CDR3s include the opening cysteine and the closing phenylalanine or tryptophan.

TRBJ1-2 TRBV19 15 CASSLGTGGPYGYTF
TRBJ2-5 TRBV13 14 CASSYRQGQETQYF
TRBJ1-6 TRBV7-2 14 CASSSVTGSSPLHF
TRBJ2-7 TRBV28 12 CASSTSSYEQYF
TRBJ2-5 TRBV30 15 CAWSVGMGSLETQYF
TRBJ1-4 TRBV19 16 CASSPSAGSAESKLFF
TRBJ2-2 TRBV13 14 CASSLGLNTGELFF
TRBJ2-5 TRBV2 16 CASSGRDRPQEYTQYF
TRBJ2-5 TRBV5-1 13 CATSNTRQETQYF
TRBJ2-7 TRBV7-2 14 CASSLRGGPYEQYF
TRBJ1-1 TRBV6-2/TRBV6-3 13 CASSPVGGPEAFF
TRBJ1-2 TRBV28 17 CASSSAGTGGVGYGYTF
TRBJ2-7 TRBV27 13 CASSFGRLYEQYF
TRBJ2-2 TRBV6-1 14 CASSETGDLGELFF
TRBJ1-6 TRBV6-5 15 CASSYSPEYNSPLHF
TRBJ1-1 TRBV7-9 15 CASSSRQGGSTEAFF
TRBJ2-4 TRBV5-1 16 CASSWTGGWTKNIQYF
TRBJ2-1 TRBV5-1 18 CASSLVLAGRANYNEQFF
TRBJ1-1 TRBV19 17 CATSPRGGRTVNTEAFF
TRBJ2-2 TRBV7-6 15 CASSFEGTYTGELFF
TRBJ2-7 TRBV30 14 CAWTLHPRGHEQYF
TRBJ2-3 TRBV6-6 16 CASSSSGRGITDTQYF
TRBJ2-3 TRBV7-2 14 CASSSLDYRDTQYF
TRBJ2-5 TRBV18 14 CASSLNLDQETQYF
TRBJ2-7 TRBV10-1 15 CASSDVGTEKGEQYF
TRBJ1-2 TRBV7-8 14 CASSLATPNYGYTF
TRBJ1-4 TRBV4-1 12 CASSDREGKLFF